These 21 T cell receptor beta chains originate from one sample sequenced in a study of blood T cell repertoires in COVID-19. Assay used: immunoSEQ multiplex PCR; TCRdb lists only in-frame clones, some missing. Here the sample spans around 75,000 clones, around 90% being singletons. The sequencing sample was made of peripheral blood. Receptors originate from a human donor in a cohort sampled during active COVID-19.

The chain recombines TRBV4-2 with TRBJ2-7, with D unresolved. The V gene lost 2 bases and the J gene lost 3 bases, with 11 bases spanning the gap. Germline-derived CDR1 and CDR2 are LGHNA and YNFKEQ. CDR3 length: 14 amino acids. CDR3 residues: CASSQSIQNYEQYF. DNA of the CDR3: TGTGCCAGCAGCCAATCGATACAGAACTACGAGCAGTACTTC.

This chain connects TRBV9 to TRBJ2-5, with 11 bases aligning to TRBD2. The V and J ends lost 7 bases and 6 bases, in that order; junction bases with no gene match: 8. This CDR3 has 14 residues. CDR1 is SGDLS and CDR2 is YYNGEE in the germline V gene. The CDR3 spells CASGGASGRKTQYF. CDR3 DNA sequence: TGTGCCAGCGGAGGGGCTAGCGGGAGGAAGACCCAGTACTTC.

This clone was counted once. The CDR3 spells CATGSREQFF. Written as DNA, the CDR3 is TGTGCCACAGGATCAAGAGAGCAGTTCTTC. The chain employs TRBV28 and TRBJ2-1; no clear D gene. Looked up from germline, CDR1 is MDHEN and CDR2 is SYDVKM. This CDR3 region has 10 residues. V was pared by 10 bases and J by 10 bases, with 11 bases between.

The rearrangement joins TRBV23-1 to TRBJ2-7; TRBD1 matches at 10 bases. TRBV23-1 is designated an ORF whose function remains uncertain. The J segment lost 0 bases and the V segment lost 3 bases, leaving 5 bases of the junction unmatched. This CDR3 has 16 amino acids. The CDR3 region has the DNA TGCGCCAGCAGTCACCCCGGGACAGGGGTCTCCTACGAGCAGTACTTC. The encoded protein is CASSHPGTGVSYEQYF.

The rearrangement joins TRBV3-1 (or the pseudogene TRBV3-2) to TRBJ1-1; 9 bases match TRBD1. The CDR3 length is 15 residues. After removal of 5 bases from V and 4 bases from J, the junction contained 8 bases not matched to a gene. Germline lookup yields CDR1 LGHDT and CDR2 YNNKEL (reference sequence). The CDR3 coding sequence is TGTGCCAGCAGCATCCTCCCGGGACAGGGCACTGAAGCTTTCTTT. Translated: CASSILPGQGTEAFF.

V usage is TRBV21-1 and J usage is TRBJ1-6; no DNA check was done on the table's D call, TRBD1. TRBV21-1 is recorded as a pseudogene. The CDR3 has 15 amino acids. CDR3 DNA sequence: TGTGCCAGCAGCGCCAGGACAGGGATTAATTCACCCCTCCACTTT. This encodes CASSARTGINSPLHF.

This chain connects TRBV3-1 (or the pseudogene TRBV3-2) to TRBJ1-1; perhaps TRBD1 as D (6 bases). CDR3 length equals 13 residues. Germline V gene sequence: CDR1 LGHDT, CDR2 YNNKEL (reference sequence). V shed 6 bases and J shed 5 bases, with 13 bases lying between them. In nucleotides, the CDR3 is TGTGCCAGCAGTCTTTCTACAGGGACTGAAGCTTTCTTT. It translates to CASSLSTGTEAFF.

This chain uses TRBV27 with TRBJ2-3; tentatively, D is TRBD2 (5 bases). The CDR3 extends over 13 amino acids. Germline loops: CDR1 MNHEY, CDR2 SMNVEV (reference sequence). The germline V and J ends were trimmed by 8 bases and 1 base, with 10 bases remaining between them. DNA of the CDR3: TGTGCCAGCGAGAGGCGGGGCACAGATACGCAGTATTTT. Its protein product is CASERRGTDTQYF.

This clone has a handful of counts. The CDR3 here is CASSPNTEAFF. The CDR3 nucleotides read TGTGCCAGCAGCCCTAACACTGAAGCTTTCTTT. This chain links TRBV28 with TRBJ1-1; D call uncertain. This CDR3 contains 11 residues. Trimming pared 6 bases from V and 2 bases from J, leaving 4 bases between. Germline V gene data show CDR1 as MDHEN and CDR2 as SYDVKM.

The rearrangement joins TRBV20-1 to TRBJ2-5; 8 bases map to TRBD2. J was trimmed by 7 bases and V by 3 bases; bases with no gene match: 7. Germline values: CDR1 DFQATT, CDR2 SNEGSKA (reference sequence). The CDR3 has 13 residues. CDR3 DNA: TGCAGTGCTAGTCCATCGAGCGGGGGGACCCAGTACTTC. This gives the protein CSASPSSGGTQYF.

The chain employs TRBV4-3 and TRBJ1-4; D not resolved. From germline, CDR1 is LGHNA and CDR2 YSLEER. The V end was cut by 0 bases, the J end by 8 bases, with 13 bases between. This CDR3 contains 15 residues. CDR3 sequence reads: CASSQDLQVWEKLFF. The CDR3 DNA sequence: TGCGCCAGCAGCCAAGATCTCCAGGTTTGGGAAAAACTGTTTTTT.

V usage is TRBV7-9 and J usage is TRBJ2-7; TRBD1 agrees at 7 bases. The germline CDR1 and CDR2 sequences are SEHNR and FQNEAQ (reference sequence). This CDR3 region has 15 residues. With 5 bases clipped from V and 5 bases from J, the junction kept 12 bases outside the gene matches. The CDR3 DNA reads as TGTGCCAGCAGCCCCGACAGGGTGTGGTACCACGAGCAGTACTTC. Protein sequence: CASSPDRVWYHEQYF.

CDR3 coding DNA: TGTGCTAGTGGTCAGTTGAGGGCTGAAGCTTTCTTT. It specifies CASGQLRAEAFF. This chain joins TRBV12-5 and TRBJ1-1; no definite D call. Trimming removed 5 bases at V and 6 bases at J, with 10 bases between. This CDR3 comprises 12 residues. The germline V gene encodes CDR1 LGHNT and CDR2 FRNRAP.

This chain links TRBV28 with TRBJ2-7, with a weak D call TRBD1 (5 bases). Trimming removed 7 bases from V and 2 bases from J, with 18 bases in between. Germline V CDR1 and CDR2: MDHEN, SYDVKM. The CDR3 loop spans 15 amino acids. CDR3 in DNA: TGTGCCAGCACCGAAACCGGCAGGGAACCCTACGAGCAGTACTTC. Its translation is CASTETGREPYEQYF. The whole variable domain, remainder taken from reference TRBV28 and TRBJ2-7, is DVKVTQSSRYLVKRTGEKVFLECVQDMDHENMFWYRQDPGLGLRLIYFSYDVKMKEKGDIPEGYSVSREKKERFSLILESASTNQTSMYLCASTETGREPYEQYFGPGTRLTVT.

CDR3: CASSYWMDRGDEQYF. CDR3 coding DNA: TGTGCCAGCAGTTACTGGATGGACAGGGGAGACGAGCAGTACTTC. The V gene is TRBV6-5, the J gene TRBJ2-7; 9 bases agree with TRBD1. CDR3 length: 15 residues. From germline, CDR1 is MNHEY and CDR2 SVGAGI. With 1 base clipped from V and 5 bases from J, the junction kept 6 bases outside the gene matches.

The genes are TRBV19 and TRBJ2-2, with TRBD2 identical over 9 bases. CDR1 and CDR2 (germline): LNHDA, SQIVND (reference sequence). With 6 bases clipped from V and 2 bases from J, the junction kept 4 bases outside the gene matches. The CDR3 has 15 residues. The CDR3 region is CASRAAGGNTGELFF. The CDR3, as DNA: TGTGCCAGTAGGGCAGCGGGGGGTAACACCGGGGAGCTGTTTTTT.

The J gene is TRBJ2-5, the V gene TRBV4-1; 10 bases are a match to TRBD2. This CDR3 is 16 amino acids long. V was pared by 1 base and J by 1 base, with 3 bases of the junction left unmatched. From germline, CDR1 is MGHRA and CDR2 YSYEKL. CDR3 protein: CASSQVAGGLQETQYF. CDR3 in DNA: TGCGCCAGCAGCCAAGTAGCGGGGGGCCTCCAAGAGACCCAGTACTTC.

The genes are TRBV19 and TRBJ2-7; 9 bases match TRBD1. CDR1 is LNHDA and CDR2 is SQIVND in the germline V gene (reference sequence). The CDR3 contains 15 residues. V lost 5 bases to trimming and J lost 4 bases; unmatched junction nucleotides: 9. CDR3 sequence: CASSGLGTGFYEQYF. CDR3 bases: TGTGCCAGTAGTGGGCTCGGGACAGGGTTTTACGAGCAGTACTTC.

The V and J genes are TRBV7-2 and TRBJ2-3; 9 nucleotides match TRBD2. V lost 0 bases, J lost 6 bases, and 4 bases stayed unmatched. The length of the CDR3 is 15 residues. Germline CDR1 and CDR2: SGHTA and FQGNSA. In nucleotides, the CDR3 is TGTGCCAGCAGCTTAGCGCCCGGACTAGCGGATACGCAGTATTTT. Its translation is CASSLAPGLADTQYF.

The J gene is TRBJ1-5, the V gene TRBV18; TRBD1 matches at 10 bases. CDR3 length: 17 amino acids. The germline gives CDR1 KGHSH, CDR2 LQKENI. J gave up 5 bases and V 0 bases, and 7 bases lay outside the gene matches. CDR3 nucleotides: TGTGCCAGCTCACCACCGGGACAGGGGTCTTGGGATCAGCCCCAGCATTTT. Protein: CASSPPGQGSWDQPQHF.

This chain's CDR3 is CASSVGLAGLYEQYF. CDR3 in DNA: TGCGCCAGCAGTGTTGGACTAGCGGGGCTCTACGAGCAGTACTTC. This sequence joins TRBV10-1 and TRBJ2-7, with 12 bases matching TRBD2. V lost 4 bases to trimming and J lost 3 bases; unmatched junction nucleotides: 4. Looked up from germline, CDR1 is WNHNN and CDR2 is SYGVQD (reference sequence). The CDR3 sequence is 15 residues long.